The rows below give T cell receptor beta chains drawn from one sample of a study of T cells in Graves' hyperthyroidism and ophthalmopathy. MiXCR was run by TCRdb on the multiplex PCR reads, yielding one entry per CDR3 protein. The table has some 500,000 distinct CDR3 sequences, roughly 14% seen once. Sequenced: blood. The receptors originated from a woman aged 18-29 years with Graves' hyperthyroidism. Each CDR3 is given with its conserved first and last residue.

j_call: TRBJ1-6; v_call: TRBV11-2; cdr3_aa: CASSFRGRSYNSPLHF
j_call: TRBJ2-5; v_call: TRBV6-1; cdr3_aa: CASSTGGVETQYF
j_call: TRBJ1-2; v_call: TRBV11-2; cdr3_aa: CASSPQGGNYGYTF
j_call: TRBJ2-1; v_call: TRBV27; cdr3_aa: CASTPGTSGVNEQFF
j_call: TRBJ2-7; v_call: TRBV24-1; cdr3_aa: CATSGGGTYEQYF
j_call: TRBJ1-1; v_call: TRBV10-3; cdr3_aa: CAISEPTGLNTEAFF
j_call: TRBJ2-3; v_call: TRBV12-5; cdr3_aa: CASGPGTFTDTQYF
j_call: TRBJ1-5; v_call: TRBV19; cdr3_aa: CASSGQFNQPQHF
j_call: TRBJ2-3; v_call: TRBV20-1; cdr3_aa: CSARATRREPFRDTQYF
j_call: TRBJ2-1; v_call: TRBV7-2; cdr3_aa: CASSFGRPSYNEQFF
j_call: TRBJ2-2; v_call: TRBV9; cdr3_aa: CASSGRIDTGELFF
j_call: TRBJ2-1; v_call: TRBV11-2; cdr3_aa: CASSPGLGNEQFF
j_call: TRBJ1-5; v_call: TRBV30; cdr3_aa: CAWTRDSNQPQHF
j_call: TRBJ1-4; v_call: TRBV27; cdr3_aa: CASKKIRDRPNEKLFF
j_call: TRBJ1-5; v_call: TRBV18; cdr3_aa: CASSPPSTSSNQPQHF
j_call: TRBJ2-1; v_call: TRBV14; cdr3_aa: CASSRTRTEQFF